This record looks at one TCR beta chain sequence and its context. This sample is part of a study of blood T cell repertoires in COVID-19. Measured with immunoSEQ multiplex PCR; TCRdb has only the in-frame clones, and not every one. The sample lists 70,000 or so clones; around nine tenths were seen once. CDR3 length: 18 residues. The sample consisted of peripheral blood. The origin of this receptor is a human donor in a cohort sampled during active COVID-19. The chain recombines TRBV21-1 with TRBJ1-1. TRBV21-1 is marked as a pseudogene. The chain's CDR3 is CASSKGPSPGSMNTEAFF. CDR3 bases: TGTGCCAGCAGCAAAGGGCCCTCCCCGGGATCCATGAACACTGAAGCTTTCTTT.